This T cell receptor (beta chain) was identified during a study of cytomegalovirus exposure and HLA in healthy donors. Germline CDR1 is SGHTA and CDR2 is FQGTGA. Trimming took 5 bases from V and 6 from J, leaving 7 bases between them. The length of the CDR3 is 12 residues. Sequencing used immunoSEQ multiplex PCR; TCRdb keeps in-frame clones, though not all of them. The profile shows 100,000 to 150,000 clones, about nine tenths of them singletons. The TCR sequence derives from a man aged 25-40 years in good health and CMV-seronegative. Sample: PBMCs. J is TRBJ2-2 and V is TRBV7-3; D not resolved. CDR3 in amino acids: CASSAESGELFF. The CDR3 region has the DNA TGTGCCAGCAGCGCGGAGTCCGGGGAGCTGTTTTTT.